Listed below are T cell receptor beta chains from one sample, sequenced in a study of cytomegalovirus exposure and HLA in healthy donors. Repertoires were generated with immunoSEQ multiplex PCR, while TCRdb's copy carries only in-frame clones and drops some. The sample includes some 180,000 clones, about 77% of them seen just once. What was sequenced was PBMCs. These receptors all come from a woman between 25 and 40 years old in good health and CMV-seropositive. CDR3s include the opening cysteine and the closing phenylalanine or tryptophan. D genes are given only for firm matches. Clone size is stated in some rows and not others, as once, few, many or a class when expanded.

j_call clone_size d_call v_call cdr3_nt cdr3_aa
TRBJ2-7 . . TRBV29-1 TGCAGCGTTGAACCAGGGGAGAGCTACGAGCAGTACTTC CSVEPGESYEQYF
TRBJ2-3 . TRBD2 TRBV11-2 TGTGCCAGCAGCTGGGCCGGGACTAGCCCGGATACGCAGTATTTT CASSWAGTSPDTQYF
TRBJ1-2 . . TRBV14 TGTGCCAGCAGCCAAGCCGACACGAACTATGGCTACACCTTC CASSQADTNYGYTF
TRBJ1-6 . . TRBV4-3 TGCGCCAGCAGCCAAGACAGGGACTATTCACCCCTCCACTTT CASSQDRDYSPLHF
TRBJ2-7 once . TRBV6-6 TGTGCCAGCAGTCAACAGAACGAGCAGTACTTC CASSQQNEQYF
TRBJ2-7 . TRBD1 TRBV11-2 TGTGCCAGCAGCTCGAGGGACAGCCCAGTCTACGAGCAGTACTTC CASSSRDSPVYEQYF
TRBJ2-7 . . TRBV6-6 TGTGCCAGCAGCCGACAAGGGGGGGGGTCCGGCGAGCAGTACTTC CASSRQGGGSGEQYF
TRBJ2-2 . TRBD2 TRBV4-2 TGTGCCAGCAGCCAAGTGGTGGCTAGCGGGGGGCGGAACACCGGGGAGCTGTTTTTT CASSQVVASGGRNTGELFF
TRBJ2-1 . TRBD2 TRBV9 TGTGCCAGCAGCCCTAGCGGGGGGACCTACAATGAGCAGTTCTTC CASSPSGGTYNEQFF
TRBJ2-1 few TRBD2 TRBV18 TGTGCCAGCTCACCACCCCTTAGCGGGGGTGCCTACAATGAGCAGTTCTTC CASSPPLSGGAYNEQFF
TRBJ2-2 . TRBD2 TRBV11-3 TGTGCCAGCAGCGTAGGGACTATAGCGAACACCGGGGAGCTGTTTTTT CASSVGTIANTGELFF
TRBJ1-2 once . TRBV7-2 TGTGCCAGCAGCTTAGGGTACCGCGGGAGGTCGCATGGCTACACCTTC CASSLGYRGRSHGYTF
TRBJ1-4 . . TRBV28 TGTGCCAGCAGTTCTCCAGGTGGGGGGACTGAAAAACTGTTTTTT CASSSPGGGTEKLFF
TRBJ1-2 . . TRBV7-9 TGTTCCAGCAGCTTAGGTCAGGCAGCTATCTATGGCTACACCTTC CSSSLGQAAIYGYTF
TRBJ2-4 . TRBD1 TRBV9 TGTGCCAGCAGCGTAGAGCCAGGGGGAGCCAAAAACATTCAGTACTTC CASSVEPGGAKNIQYF
TRBJ2-7 . . TRBV7-6 TGTGCCAGCAGCTTAGGGGGGGTCCACTCCTACGAGCAGTACTTC CASSLGGVHSYEQYF
TRBJ2-7 . . TRBV11-3 TGTGCCAGCAGCTTGTCCACACAGGGCCACGAGCAGTACTTC CASSLSTQGHEQYF
TRBJ1-2 . TRBD1 TRBV28 TGTGCCAGCAGTTCGCCGGGACAGGGGGCGAGGAATGGCTACACCTTC CASSSPGQGARNGYTF
TRBJ1-1 . . TRBV18 TGTGCCAGCTCACCACCTTGCACAAGGAACACTGAAGCTTTCTTT CASSPPCTRNTEAFF
TRBJ2-2 . . TRBV7-3 TGTGCCAGCAGCTCGCAGCGAGACACCGGGGAGCTGTTTTTT CASSSQRDTGELFF
TRBJ1-3 . . TRBV7-6 TGTGCCAGCAGCTTAGCCGACAGGAGAAACACCATATATTTT CASSLADRRNTIYF
TRBJ2-5 few . TRBV7-2 TGTGCCAGCAGCCCCAACCGGCGGGAGACCCAGTACTTC CASSPNRRETQYF
TRBJ2-2 once . TRBV4-3 TGCGCCAGCAGCCAGAGAAGGGGGGGCGACACCGGGGAGCTGTTTTTT CASSQRRGGDTGELFF
TRBJ2-7 . . TRBV10-3 TGTGCCATCAGTGAAGCGGACGAGCAGTACTTC CAISEADEQYF
TRBJ2-7 . . TRBV7-9 TGTGCCAGCAGTTCCAGACAACTCTACGAGCAGTACTTC CASSSRQLYEQYF
TRBJ1-5 . TRBD1 TRBV19 TGTGCCAGTAGTATAGGGGCAGGGGGAAATCAGCCCCAGCATTTT CASSIGAGGNQPQHF
TRBJ1-5 . TRBD1 TRBV28 TGTGCCAGCAGTTTCCGAGGGGGCGCGGGTCAGCCCCAGCATTTT CASSFRGGAGQPQHF
TRBJ1-5 . . TRBV19 TGTGCCAGTAGTGTTGAGGGCTGGGGCAATCAGCCCCAGCATTTT CASSVEGWGNQPQHF
TRBJ1-2 . . TRBV25-1 TGTGCCAGCAAGGAAACTGGGGCATATAACTATGGCTACACCTTC CASKETGAYNYGYTF
TRBJ1-2 . TRBD1 TRBV7-2 TGTGCCAGCAGCACTGGGACAGGGGTCGACGGCTACACCTTC CASSTGTGVDGYTF
TRBJ1-1 few . TRBV19 TGTGCCAGTAGTATAGCCCCCGACAGGGAAGCTTTCTTT CASSIAPDREAFF
TRBJ1-3 . . TRBV7-9 TGTGCCAGCAGCTTTTTTAGACAGGACGGAAACACCATATATTTT CASSFFRQDGNTIYF
TRBJ1-3 few TRBD1 TRBV6-1 TGTGCCAGCAGTGGGGGACAGCTGGAAAACACCATATATTTT CASSGGQLENTIYF
TRBJ1-6 . . TRBV6-1 TGTGCCAGCAGTGAAGCCCGGCAGGGTGAAGGACCCCTCCACTTT CASSEARQGEGPLHF
TRBJ1-1 . TRBD1 TRBV7-9 TGTGCCAGCAGCGCGACAGGGCTGAACACTGAAGCTTTCTTT CASSATGLNTEAFF
TRBJ2-7 once TRBD1 TRBV4-2 TGTGCCAGCAGCCAGAGTCTGTACAGGGGGCCGACCTACGAGCAGTACTTC CASSQSLYRGPTYEQYF
TRBJ2-2 . . TRBV6-5 TGTGCCAGCAGTTCGATGCTAAACACCGGGGAGCTGTTTTTT CASSSMLNTGELFF
TRBJ2-5 . . TRBV5-1 TGCGCCAGCAGCTTGGCCATAGGGGACCAAGAGACCCAGTACTTC CASSLAIGDQETQYF
TRBJ1-2 . . TRBV6-5 TGTGCCAGCAGACCCGGAGACAGTCTCTATGGCTACACCTTC CASRPGDSLYGYTF
TRBJ2-3 . TRBD2 TRBV7-6 TGTGCCAGCAGCGCCCGACTAGCGGGGGGCCCCACAGATACGCAGTATTTT CASSARLAGGPTDTQYF
TRBJ1-4 . . TRBV7-2 TGTGCCAGCAGCTTTCCAGGACAGAATGAAAAACTGTTTTTT CASSFPGQNEKLFF
TRBJ2-7 few . TRBV11-1 TGTGCCAGCGGGGAAGGACAGAGCTCCTACGAGCAGTACTTC CASGEGQSSYEQYF
TRBJ2-7 . TRBD2 TRBV6-6 TGTGCCAGCAGTTCTTTAGGAGCGGGGGCCTACGAGCAGTACTTC CASSSLGAGAYEQYF
TRBJ2-7 . . TRBV25-1 TGTGCCAGCAGCGATAGCTCCTACGAGCAGTACTTC CASSDSSYEQYF
TRBJ1-5 . . TRBV19 TGTGCCAGTAGCGAGGGGGGGGGCAATCAGCCCCAGCATTTT CASSEGGGNQPQHF
TRBJ1-5 few TRBD1 TRBV4-1 TGCGCCAGCAGCCAAGGACAGGGTCGGCCCCAGCATTTT CASSQGQGRPQHF
TRBJ2-4 . TRBD2 TRBV19 TGTGCCAGTAGTGTTGTGGGGACTAGCGGGACTGTAGCCAAAAACATTCAGTACTTC CASSVVGTSGTVAKNIQYF
TRBJ1-2 once . TRBV7-2 TGTGCCAGCACCGTCGTGGAGTCCCCTAACTATGGCTACACCTTC CASTVVESPNYGYTF
TRBJ1-6 . . TRBV10-3 TGTGCCATCAGCGCGCCTCAGGGACCCCTCCACTTT CAISAPQGPLHF
TRBJ1-2 . TRBD1 TRBV9 TGTGCCAGCAGCTCCGGACAGGGGGGCCTCTCCTATGGCTACACCTTC CASSSGQGGLSYGYTF
TRBJ2-1 once TRBD2 TRBV28 TGTGCCAGCAGTTTATGGACTAGCGGATACAATGAGCAGTTCTTC CASSLWTSGYNEQFF
TRBJ2-1 . TRBD2 TRBV7-2 TGTGCCAGCAGCGGGGCCTGGCGGGGGGGCGGGAATGAGCAGTTCTTC CASSGAWRGGGNEQFF
TRBJ2-3 . TRBD2 TRBV27 TGTGCCAGCAGTTTAGTCCCTAGCGGGGGGGCAGGCACAGATACGCAGTATTTT CASSLVPSGGAGTDTQYF
TRBJ2-1 . TRBD2 TRBV5-6 TGTGCCAGCAGAATTGGGACTAGCGGGGGGCGACGGTTCTTC CASRIGTSGGRRFF